This entry concerns a single TCR beta chain. Its antigen remains unknown. The data are from a study of T cell responses to AZD1222 COVID-19 vaccine. Study observations and caveats: Only a handful of AZD1222 recipients were seropositive at baseline. Spike-specific TCRs gained breadth and depth after people received two AZD1222 doses.

Germline V gene lookup returns CDR1 SNHLY and CDR2 FYNNEI. V shed 2 bases and J shed 2 bases, with 12 bases lying between them. This CDR3 has 15 residues. TCRdb's table, derived via immunoSEQ multiplex PCR, lists solely in-frame clones and lacks some. In the table there are around 100,000 clones, 85% of which are singletons. The TCR was taken from an adult who received the AZD1222 COVID-19 vaccine. V usage is TRBV2 and J usage is TRBJ1-2, with D hard to call. This sample comprised peripheral blood, obtained 28 days after the second AZD1222 dose. The CDR3 coding sequence is TGTGCCAGCAGTGAATCGGGGAATCCCAACTATGGCTACACCTTC. Protein sequence: CASSESGNPNYGYTF.